The rows below give T cell receptor beta chains drawn from one sample of a study of T cell repertoires in cytomegalovirus infection. TCRdb recomputed calls from the reads with MiXCR, one row per CDR3 protein. The sample has some 700,000 distinct CDR3 sequences; around 32% are singletons. Their cognate antigens are unknown. The sequencing used cultured PBMCs, collected from culture after CMV antigen stimulation. These receptor sequences come from a human donor in good health (CMV status not recorded). Some clones in this sample may be carry-over from other donors' samples. The CDR3 runs from the conserved cysteine through the conserved F or W. A D gene is named only where the DNA matches it firmly. Not every row has a clone size; where given, it reads once, few, many or a size class.

d_gene: TRBD1; v_gene: TRBV20-1; j_gene: TRBJ2-7; abundance: .; CDR3nt: TGCAGTGCTAGTGAACCGGGACAGGGTTCCTACGAGCAGTACTTC; CDR3aa: CSASEPGQGSYEQYF
d_gene: .; v_gene: TRBV6-2/TRBV6-3; j_gene: TRBJ2-1; abundance: .; CDR3nt: TGTGCCAGCAGCCGCAGTTGGAATGAGCAGTTCTTC; CDR3aa: CASSRSWNEQFF
d_gene: .; v_gene: TRBV11-2; j_gene: TRBJ2-5; abundance: many; CDR3nt: TGTGCCAGCAGCTTCCGGGGACCCTTTGAGACCCAGTACTTC; CDR3aa: CASSFRGPFETQYF
d_gene: .; v_gene: TRBV6-2/TRBV6-3; j_gene: TRBJ2-3; abundance: once; CDR3nt: TGTGCCAGCAGGGTAGCCCCAGATACGCAGTATTTT; CDR3aa: CASRVAPDTQYF
d_gene: .; v_gene: TRBV15; j_gene: TRBJ2-7; abundance: .; CDR3nt: TGTGCCACCAGCAGAGATCACCCAGGGCCCTACGAGCAGTACTTC; CDR3aa: CATSRDHPGPYEQYF
d_gene: .; v_gene: TRBV7-8; j_gene: TRBJ1-1; abundance: many; CDR3nt: TGTGCCAGCAGCTTAGAGGTTTCGAACACTGAAGCTTTCTTT; CDR3aa: CASSLEVSNTEAFF
d_gene: .; v_gene: TRBV6-5; j_gene: TRBJ2-7; abundance: .; CDR3nt: TGTGCCAGCAGTTACGCGTGGGTGCGGGGGCCCTCCTACGAGCAGTACTTC; CDR3aa: CASSYAWVRGPSYEQYF
d_gene: .; v_gene: TRBV29-1; j_gene: TRBJ2-5; abundance: few; CDR3nt: TGCAGCGTTGAATACCCCCCCCAGTACTTC; CDR3aa: CSVEYPPQYF
d_gene: TRBD2; v_gene: TRBV12-3/TRBV12-4; j_gene: TRBJ2-7; abundance: once; CDR3nt: TGTGCCAGCAGTTTCATGACTAGCGGGAGGGCCATCCCCTACGAGCAGTACTTC; CDR3aa: CASSFMTSGRAIPYEQYF
d_gene: TRBD1; v_gene: TRBV11-2; j_gene: TRBJ2-7; abundance: few; CDR3nt: TGTGCCAGCAGCCGTGGACAGGGGATCCACGACGAGCAGTACTTC; CDR3aa: CASSRGQGIHDEQYF
d_gene: .; v_gene: TRBV2; j_gene: TRBJ2-1; abundance: once; CDR3nt: TGTGCCAGCAGGGCCCTTAGTGGGGGTGTCTACAATGAGCAGTTCTTC; CDR3aa: CASRALSGGVYNEQFF
d_gene: .; v_gene: TRBV19; j_gene: TRBJ1-5; abundance: .; CDR3nt: TGTGCCAGTAGTCAAACCGAATATTCAGGCAATCAGCCCCAGCATTTT; CDR3aa: CASSQTEYSGNQPQHF
d_gene: TRBD1; v_gene: TRBV7-2; j_gene: TRBJ1-2; abundance: many; CDR3nt: TGTGCCAGCACCCCTCCTTTAGGACAGGGGGAAGTGAGCTACACCTTC; CDR3aa: CASTPPLGQGEVSYTF
d_gene: TRBD1; v_gene: TRBV19; j_gene: TRBJ2-5; abundance: .; CDR3nt: TGTGCCACCCGGGACAGGGGGGTTCAGGAGACCCAGTACTTC; CDR3aa: CATRDRGVQETQYF
d_gene: .; v_gene: TRBV7-9; j_gene: TRBJ1-1; abundance: .; CDR3nt: TGTGCCAGCAGCCCGTTTTTGGGGGCTAGCACTGAAGCTTTCTTT; CDR3aa: CASSPFLGASTEAFF
d_gene: .; v_gene: TRBV2; j_gene: TRBJ1-4; abundance: .; CDR3nt: TGTGCCAGGGAGGGCGAGGTTGGCGAAAAACTGTTTTTT; CDR3aa: CAREGEVGEKLFF